One and the same sample provided the 26 T cell receptor beta chains below, sequenced in a study of blood T cell repertoires in COVID-19. Measured with immunoSEQ multiplex PCR; TCRdb has only the in-frame clones, and not every one. The data contain about 150,000 clones, 75% to 85% of them singletons. Sequenced input: peripheral blood. Receptors originate from a woman aged 60 to 75 with COVID-19, enrolled during active disease.

V and J are TRBV12-5 and TRBJ2-1, with D possibly TRBD1 on 5 matching bases. Germline CDR1 LGHNT, CDR2 FRNRAP. CDR3 length: 14 amino acids. V gave up 0 bases and J gave up 10 bases, with 13 bases separating them. CDR3 coding DNA: TGTGCTAGTGGTTTGGTACCCCAGGGCCCCGAGCAGTTCTTC. Translation gives CASGLVPQGPEQFF.

This clone has a handful of counts. CDR3 amino acids: CASSPSPIGGELFF. CDR3 DNA sequence: TGTGCCAGCAGTCCCTCGCCCATCGGCGGGGAGCTGTTTTTT. The chain uses TRBV27 and TRBJ2-2; D is unclear. V was clipped by 5 bases and J by 7 bases, with 14 bases between them. Looked up from germline, CDR1 is MNHEY and CDR2 is SMNVEV (reference sequence). CDR3 length equals 14 residues.

The gene calls are TRBV30 and TRBJ2-2; D is undetermined. The CDR3 consists of 14 residues. V was shortened by 0 bases and J by 1 base, with 6 bases between the two germline ends. Germline lookup yields CDR1 GTSNPN and CDR2 SVGIG (reference sequence). CDR3 sequence (DNA): TGTGCCTGGAGTGTTTCCAGGAACACCGGGGAGCTGTTTTTT. It is translated as CAWSVSRNTGELFF. Together with reference TRBV30 and TRBJ2-2, the CDR3 gives the full variable domain: SQTIHQWPATLVQPVGSPLSLECTVEGTSNPNLYWYRQAAGRGLQLLFYSVGIGQISSEVPQNLSASRPQDRQFILSSKKLLLSDSGFYLCAWSVSRNTGELFFGEGSRLTVL.

The V gene is TRBV6-4, the J gene TRBJ1-1; D not certain. Germline CDR1 and CDR2: MRHNA and SNTAGT. The CDR3 totals 13 residues. V lost 6 bases to trimming and J lost 4 bases, with 12 bases between them. The CDR3 reads CASSPEGITEAFF. The CDR3 nucleotides read TGTGCCAGCAGCCCCGAGGGTATCACTGAAGCTTTCTTT.

In the case of this clone: Other nucleotide sequences from this sample produce the same CDR3. The gene calls are TRBV5-1 and TRBJ1-3; D may be TRBD1 (5 bases). This CDR3 spans 14 amino acids. The germline V gene has CDR1 SGHRS and CDR2 YFSETQ. V shed 0 bases and J shed 1 base, with 5 bases lying between them. CDR3 loop: CASSLAGSGNTIYF. The CDR3 region has the DNA TGCGCCAGCAGCTTGGCAGGGTCTGGAAACACCATATATTTT.

V and J are TRBV19 and TRBJ2-7; D uncertain. There are 13 residues in the CDR3. The ends were cut back, 4 bases at V and 1 base at J, with 8 bases in the middle. CDR1 is LNHDA, CDR2 SQIVND, per germline (reference sequence). The DNA of the CDR3 is TGTGCCAGTAGTAAGACATTTTCCTACGAGCAGTACGTC. Translated, it gives CASSKTFSYEQYV.

The chain combines TRBV5-1 with TRBJ2-7; 11 positions match TRBD2. There are 14 residues in the CDR3. Per the germline V gene, CDR1 is SGHRS and CDR2 is YFSETQ. With 1 base clipped from V and 5 bases from J, the junction kept 2 bases outside the gene matches. The CDR3 loop is CASSLQLAGDEQYF. CDR3 nucleotide sequence: TGCGCCAGCAGCTTGCAACTAGCGGGAGACGAGCAGTACTTC.

The chain employs TRBV5-1 and TRBJ2-7; D may be TRBD2 (5 bases). V lost 8 bases and J lost 0, with 15 bases in between. From germline, CDR1 is SGHRS and CDR2 YFSETQ. This CDR3 has 14 amino acids. The CDR3 spells CASSPAVSSYEQYF. In DNA form, the CDR3 reads TGCGCCAGTTCCCCAGCGGTCAGCTCCTACGAGCAGTACTTC.

The V and J genes are TRBV11-3 and TRBJ2-2; D possibly corresponds to TRBD1 (5 bases). The V gene lost 1 base and the J gene lost 0 bases, with 9 bases spanning the gap. This CDR3 region has 16 residues. The germline V gene has CDR1 SGHNT and CDR2 YENEEA. The CDR3 DNA sequence: TGTGCCAGCAGCTTAGGTTGGACAACGAACACCGGGGAGCTGTTTTTT. Protein sequence: CASSLGWTTNTGELFF.

This chain connects TRBV5-1 to TRBJ2-1; 14 positions agree with TRBD2. The CDR3 is 15 amino acids. Germline trimming cut 2 bases from V and 8 bases from J; bases unmatched to any gene: 3. In germline, CDR1 is SGHRS, CDR2 YFSETQ. The CDR3 loop is CASSFGTSGSYEQFF. For the CDR3, the DNA is TGCGCCAGCAGCTTCGGGACTAGCGGGAGTTATGAGCAGTTCTTC. Variable domain in full (rest from reference TRBV5-1 and TRBJ2-1): KAGVTQTPRYLIKTRGQQVTLSCSPISGHRSVSWYQQTPGQGLQFLFEYFSETQRNKGNFPGRFSGRQFSNSRSEMNVSTLELGDSALYLCASSFGTSGSYEQFFGPGTRLTVL.

The rearrangement links TRBV6-5 to TRBJ1-5; D is unclear. V was shortened by 4 bases and J by 3 bases, with 10 bases between the two germline ends. The CDR3 is 14 residues long. Germline V gene sequence: CDR1 MNHEY, CDR2 SVGAGI. CDR3 loop: CASSWKRYNQPQHF. DNA for the CDR3: TGTGCCAGCAGTTGGAAGAGGTACAATCAGCCCCAGCATTTT.

This chain uses TRBV19 with TRBJ1-5; D unclear. V was pared by 0 bases and J by 0 bases, with 12 bases between. Germline values: CDR1 LNHDA, CDR2 SQIVND (reference sequence). The CDR3 extends over 17 amino acids. The chain's CDR3 is CASSIDKGSHSNQPQHF. DNA for the CDR3: TGTGCCAGTAGTATAGATAAAGGGAGCCATAGCAATCAGCCCCAGCATTTT. The full variable domain, completed using reference TRBV19 and TRBJ1-5, is DGGITQSPKYLFRKEGQNVTLSCEQNLNHDAMYWYRQDPGQGLRLIYYSQIVNDFQKGDIAEGYSVSREKKESFPLTVTSAQKNPTAFYLCASSIDKGSHSNQPQHFGDGTRLSIL.

The chain joins TRBV30 to TRBJ2-4; 7 nucleotides line up with TRBD1. V lost 1 base, J lost 0 bases, and 6 bases stayed unmatched. Looked up from germline, CDR1 is GTSNPN and CDR2 is SVGIG (reference sequence). The CDR3 consists of 16 residues. The CDR3 region has the DNA TGTGCCTGGAGTGGAGGGACAGCTATAGCCAAAAACATTCAGTACTTC. Its protein is CAWSGGTAIAKNIQYF.

This chain connects TRBV29-1 to TRBJ2-6, with D unclear. Germline V lookup: CDR1 SQVTM, CDR2 ANQGSEA. The CDR3 loop spans 14 amino acids. Trimming cost V 3 bases and J 0 bases, with 6 bases left between them. CDR3 sequence reads: CSVDQSSGANVLTF. CDR3 DNA sequence: TGCAGCGTTGATCAATCCTCTGGGGCCAACGTCCTGACTTTC.

V is TRBV19 and J is TRBJ1-5; 7 bases fit TRBD1. This CDR3 has 14 residues. Trimming cost V 2 bases and J 5 bases; bases outside gene matches: 3. The germline gives CDR1 LNHDA, CDR2 SQIVND (reference sequence). The CDR3: CASSIQGDHQPQHF. The CDR3 DNA sequence: TGTGCCAGTAGTATACAGGGGGATCATCAGCCCCAGCATTTT.

The chain links TRBV7-9 to TRBJ1-2; D unresolved. Trimming left V 5 bases short and J 8 bases short, with 9 bases between. This CDR3 has 11 amino acids. The germline V gene encodes CDR1 SEHNR and CDR2 FQNEAQ (reference sequence). The chain's CDR3 is CASSPNIGYTF. The CDR3 bases are TGTGCCAGCAGCCCTAATATCGGCTACACCTTC.

V is TRBV19 and J is TRBJ2-3, with TRBD2 identical over 11 bases. CDR1 LNHDA and CDR2 SQIVND come from the germline V gene (reference sequence). V lost 3 bases, J lost 2 bases, and 4 bases stayed unmatched. This CDR3 region has 16 residues. The CDR3 nucleotides read TGTGCCAGTAGTATCCGACTAGCGGGACTCACAGATACGCAGTATTTT. This codes for CASSIRLAGLTDTQYF.

This chain uses TRBV7-8 with TRBJ2-2, with a weak D call TRBD1 (6 bases). The V end was cut by 0 bases, the J end by 2 bases, with 7 bases between. This CDR3 is built from 15 residues. CDR1 is SGHVS and CDR2 is FQNEAQ in the germline V gene. In DNA, the CDR3 is TGTGCCAGCAGCTTAGCCAGGGGTAACACCGGGGAGCTGTTTTTT. As protein: CASSLARGNTGELFF.

The sample holds a few counts of this clone. V is TRBV4-2 and J is TRBJ1-2, with 8 bases lining up with TRBD1. V dropped 1 base and J dropped 2; count of bases not matched to a gene: 6. CDR1 and CDR2 from the germline V gene are LGHNA and YNFKEQ. This CDR3 is built from 16 residues. The CDR3 sequence: CASSQVAGTGNYGYTF. The CDR3 DNA sequence: TGTGCCAGCAGCCAAGTGGCCGGGACAGGAAACTATGGCTACACCTTC.

This clone came up a few times. The V and J genes are TRBV5-8 and TRBJ2-3; 10 bases agree with TRBD1. CDR3 length: 18 amino acids. The V segment lost 3 bases and the J segment 1 base; nucleotides outside the gene matches: 11. Germline V gives CDR1 SGHTS, CDR2 YDEGEE. CDR3 bases: TGTGCCAGCAGCTGGAAGGACAGGGGGAGGGTGGGCACAGATACGCAGTATTTT. Its translation is CASSWKDRGRVGTDTQYF.

J is TRBJ1-1 and V is TRBV9, with 7 bases that match TRBD1. V was pared by 0 bases and J by 1 base, with 0 bases of the junction left unmatched. Germline values: CDR1 SGDLS, CDR2 YYNGEE. There are 14 residues in the CDR3. The CDR3 is CASSVGQGNTEAFF. CDR3 nucleotides: TGTGCCAGCAGCGTAGGACAGGGGAACACTGAAGCTTTCTTT.

This chain joins TRBV19 and TRBJ1-5; 8 nucleotides match TRBD1. The CDR3 is made up of 14 amino acids. Germline CDR1 is LNHDA and CDR2 is SQIVND (reference sequence). With V trimmed by 6 bases and J by 5 bases, 6 bases remained unmatched. In DNA form, the CDR3 reads TGTGCCAGTAGACCGGGACAGGTTCATCAGCCCCAGCATTTT. It translates to CASRPGQVHQPQHF.

The chain employs TRBV6-5 and TRBJ1-1, with TRBD1 identical over 7 bases. V gave up 6 bases and J gave up 0 bases; unmatched junction bases: 1. The CDR3 is 13 amino acids. Germline V CDR1 and CDR2: MNHEY, SVGAGI. Written as DNA, the CDR3 is TGTGCCAGCAGAGGGACAGTGAACACTGAAGCTTTCTTT. Its translation is CASRGTVNTEAFF.

The chain joins TRBV6-6 to TRBJ1-1; D remains ambiguous. The ends were cut back, 8 bases at V and 0 bases at J, with 13 bases in the middle. There are 14 residues in the CDR3. In germline, CDR1 is MNHNY, CDR2 SVGAGI (reference sequence). The CDR3, as DNA: TGTGCCAGCCGACTCAGTCTCTTGAACACTGAAGCTTTCTTT. Amino acid sequence: CASRLSLLNTEAFF.

V usage is TRBV7-2 and J usage is TRBJ2-7; 9 bases fit TRBD1. The CDR3 length is 16 residues. J lost 3 bases, V lost 1 base, and 7 bases had no gene match. The germline V gene has CDR1 SGHTA and CDR2 FQGNSA. The CDR3 here is CASSLGGTGIVYEQYF. For the CDR3, the DNA is TGTGCCAGCAGCTTAGGCGGGACAGGGATAGTCTACGAGCAGTACTTC.

This sequence joins TRBV6-5 and TRBJ1-4; 10 bases align to TRBD1. The CDR3 has 16 amino acids. With V trimmed by 0 bases and J by 5 bases, 3 bases remained unmatched. Per germline, CDR1 MNHEY and CDR2 SVGAGI. CDR3 sequence (DNA): TGTGCCAGCAGTTACTCACGGACAGGGGGGAATGAAAAACTGTTTTTT. Protein product: CASSYSRTGGNEKLFF.